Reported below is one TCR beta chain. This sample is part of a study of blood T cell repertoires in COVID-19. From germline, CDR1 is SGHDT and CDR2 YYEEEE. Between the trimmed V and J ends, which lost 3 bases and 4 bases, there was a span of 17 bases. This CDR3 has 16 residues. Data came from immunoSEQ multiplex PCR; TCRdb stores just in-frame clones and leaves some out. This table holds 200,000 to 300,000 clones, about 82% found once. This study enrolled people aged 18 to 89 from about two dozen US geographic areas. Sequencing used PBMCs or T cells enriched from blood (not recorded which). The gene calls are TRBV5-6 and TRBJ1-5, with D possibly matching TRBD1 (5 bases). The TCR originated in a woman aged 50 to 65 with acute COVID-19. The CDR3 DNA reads TGTGCCAGCAGCTCTTACTCACAGACAGTGAATCAGCCCCAGCATTTT. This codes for CASSSYSQTVNQPQHF.